This TCR beta chain was retrieved from a study of molecular identifiers for immune sequencing clone quantification. Study results and limitations: Barcode sharing among identical TCR molecules could make large clones appear smaller. Effector cells had over 99% of their molecules in clones above 20 RNA copies, while naive cells had under 1%.

For this clonotype: The antigen remains unidentified. At one end the junction does not follow the germline gene, possibly because of a read error.

Previously described methods and listed TCR primers were employed for the bulk TCR libraries. TCRdb redid the calling of the PCR reads with MiXCR, one entry per CDR3 protein. The table has about 510,000 distinct CDR3 sequences, under 30% seen once. This CDR3 comprises 14 residues. CDR1 DFQATT and CDR2 SNEGSKA come from the germline V gene (reference sequence). Sorting isolated naive CD8 T cells as CD8+CD4-CCR7+CD45RA+ events. The rearrangement links TRBV20-1 to TRBJ1-1; tentative D call: TRBD1 (5 bases). This sequence originates from a human donor in good health. Some libraries in this study had Jurkat cell RNA spiked in. What was sequenced was naive CD8+ T cells from blood, with Jurkat cell RNA spiked in. The subset is: FACS-sorted CD8+CD4-CCR7+CD45RA+ naive T cells. For the CDR3, the DNA is TGCAGTGCTAGCCGGGGGAGCCGGAACACCGAAGCTTTCTTT. It codes for CSASRGSRNTEAFF.